This entry features one TCR beta chain sequence. The source of the sample is a study of control samples from healthy donors and cancer patients. This CDR3 spans 14 amino acids. CDR1 is MNHEY and CDR2 is SMNVEV in the germline V gene (reference sequence). The V and J ends lost 6 bases and 4 bases respectively, with 13 bases between them. Here immunoSEQ multiplex PCR was the method, and the copy in TCRdb shows in-frame clones only, minus some. The table includes about 150,000 clones, 90% to 95% detected once. The chain joins TRBV27 to TRBJ1-5; no reliable D call. The clonotype originates from a man aged 40-49 years in good health. The sequencing input was blood. Here the CDR3 reads CASSLGPQNQPQHF. Written as DNA, the CDR3 is TGTGCCAGCAGCTTGGGTCCCCAAAATCAGCCCCAGCATTTT.